This record covers a single T cell receptor (beta chain). The source of the sample is a study of control samples from healthy donors and cancer patients. CDR1 is SEHNR and CDR2 is FQNEAQ in the germline V gene (reference sequence). The J segment lost 4 bases and the V segment lost 1 base, leaving 5 bases of the junction unmatched. The CDR3 is made up of 15 amino acids. The method was immunoSEQ multiplex PCR; TCRdb's version includes in-frame clones alone and lacks a portion of them. The table includes about 97,000 clones, around 89% detected once. The TCR originated in a man younger than 40 in good health. The sample was blood. The V call is TRBV7-9, the J call TRBJ2-3; 7 bases are shared with TRBD2. CDR3 residues: CASSLGGSASDTQYF. DNA for the CDR3: TGTGCCAGCAGCTTAGGCGGGAGTGCGTCAGATACGCAGTATTTT.